This T cell receptor (beta chain) was captured in a study of neurological immune-mediated disorders (dated 2019 in TCRdb). Some background on the complete study: Among the roughly 34 multiple sclerosis patients, relapsing-remitting MS was present in some 30 and secondary progressive MS was present in 3. Peripheral blood TCR-beta repertoires from HTLV-I-associated myelopathy (HAM/TSP) patients, multiple sclerosis patients and healthy controls were compared by UMI-based sequencing. The roughly 100 TCR-beta libraries covered PBMC samples along with longitudinal samples, technical triplicates, and paired sorted CD4+ and CD8+ T-cell subsets. The cohort comprised some 71 subjects: about 15 HAM/TSP patients, approximately 34 multiple sclerosis patients and approximately 20 healthy controls.

This clonotype was counted at least ten times. Its antigen remains unidentified. Qualities for individual bases were not recorded, and no much larger clone is one base off. For the unsorted PBMC libraries, 2 million PBMCs were stored in RNAlater at -80 degrees C until RNA extraction and were used to generate the libraries. Multiple sclerosis patients were enrolled in a US clinical protocol under which disease progression was evaluated by magnetic resonance imaging. Peripheral blood was subjected to Ficoll-Hypaque density gradient centrifugation to isolate PBMCs, which were then cryopreserved in liquid nitrogen. Points the paper makes about the study in general: TCR clonal expansion was highest in HAM/TSP patients and lowest in MS patients, with MS patients falling below even healthy controls. In a phylogenetic analysis, the repertoires of 18 out of 34 MS patients fell into a single cluster of related CDR3 sequences, pointing to a possible signature at the repertoire level. Expanded clones from different subjects shared no identical CDR3 amino acid sequences, which suggests that TCR-beta repertoires were private in all groups. The MS cluster showed no association with clinical or MRI features, and the authors stated that larger cohorts are needed.

cDNA was synthesized by template-switch 5'RACE using a primer with a 10-nucleotide random unique molecular identifier that tagged each TCR transcript. Over 200 million TCR-beta sequences, covering 15-18 subjects, were produced in each sequencing run. Total RNA was extracted with the RNeasy kit. Using the KAPA Real-time Library Amplification kit, TCR-beta VDJ regions were amplified with primers for the TCR constant region and the 5'RACE anchor. Sample indexes and Illumina adaptors were added in a first PCR, and a second PCR then increased library yield. After Ampure bead purification, the TCR product of roughly 650 bp was size-selected on a 2% E-gel SizeSelection system. Before pooling, library quality was checked on a Bioanalyzer, concentration was measured with Qubit, and libraries were quantified with the Kapa Library Quantification kit. An Illumina HiSeq 2500 was used to sequence the libraries paired-end at 2 x 150 bp. To increase sequence diversity, about 23-30% phiX was spiked into each library pool. Turning to the authors' computational methods: Quality-filtered reads were processed with the UMI-based MiGEC pipeline, and over 75% of raw TCR sequences were removed by the MiGEC pipeline during error correction. VDJ genes were aligned to IMGT germline references, and each clonotype was defined by a unique CDR3 amino acid sequence together with V-J genes. VDJtools evaluated clonal expansion, Shannon diversity and CDR3 relatedness (CalcPairwiseDistances, ClusterSamples); CLCbio workbench built phylogenetic trees. Expanded clones were defined as having at least 8 unique UMIs, based on coefficient-of-variation modelling across technical triplicates. TCRdb reprocessed the public reads (quality trimming at Q25 with fastp, clone calling with MiXCR) and kept in-frame beta chains. Records with the same CDR3 protein are collapsed into one entry carrying the most frequent genes and DNA. The V and J calls follow TCRdb's processing rather than the paper's. This sample lists around 70,000 distinct CDR3 sequences; less than 5.5% were detected once. Jointly, the top ten make up about 8% of the sample.

Sequencing was performed on PBMCs. This receptor was obtained from a man in his late teens or twenties with multiple sclerosis.

CDR3 reads: CATIDGSSYEQYF. The nucleotide sequence is TGTGCCACCATTGACGGGAGCTCCTACGAGCAGTACTTC. The rearranged segments are TRBV27 and TRBJ2-7; the best D guess is TRBD2, with 6 bases matching. Deletion took 10 bases off V and 0 bases off J, with a span of 13 bases between the germline ends. CDR1 and CDR2 were assigned from the germline V gene (reference sequence) as MNHEY and SMNVEV. The CDR3, cysteine through phenylalanine, is 13 amino acids long. The entry retains the CDR3 DNA only, 39 bases that are in frame from base 1.